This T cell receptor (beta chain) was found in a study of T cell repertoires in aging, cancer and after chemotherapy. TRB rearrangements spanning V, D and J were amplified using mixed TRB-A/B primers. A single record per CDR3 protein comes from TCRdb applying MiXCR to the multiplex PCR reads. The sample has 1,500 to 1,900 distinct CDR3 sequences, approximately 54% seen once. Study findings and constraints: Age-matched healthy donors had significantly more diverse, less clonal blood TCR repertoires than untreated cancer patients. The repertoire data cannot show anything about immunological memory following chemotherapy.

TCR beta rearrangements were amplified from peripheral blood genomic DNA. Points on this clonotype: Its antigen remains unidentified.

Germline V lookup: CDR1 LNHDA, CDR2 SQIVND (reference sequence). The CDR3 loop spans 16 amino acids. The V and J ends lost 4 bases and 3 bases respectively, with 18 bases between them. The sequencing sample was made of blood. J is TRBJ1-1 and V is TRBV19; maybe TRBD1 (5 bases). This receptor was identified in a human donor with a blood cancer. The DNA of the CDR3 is TGTGCCAGTAGTACCATATGGGATCTGGGGGACACTGAAGCTTTCTTT. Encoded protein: CASSTIWDLGDTEAFF. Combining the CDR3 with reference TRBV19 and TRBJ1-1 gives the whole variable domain DGGITQSPKYLFRKEGQNVTLSCEQNLNHDAMYWYRQDPGQGLRLIYYSQIVNDFQKGDIAEGYSVSREKKESFPLTVTSAQKNPTAFYLCASSTIWDLGDTEAFFGQGTRLTVV.